These 3 T cell receptor beta chains were sequenced from one sample in a study of blood T cell repertoires in COVID-19. TCRdb's copy holds only in-frame clones and misses some; the assay was immunoSEQ multiplex PCR. This table holds roughly 47,000 clones, roughly 85% found once. Sequences were obtained from peripheral blood. The receptors stem from a woman of 80 years or more with COVID-19, enrolled during active disease.

The chain joins TRBV6-5 to TRBJ1-6; 7 nucleotides align to TRBD1. The V segment lost 4 bases and the J segment 5 bases; nucleotides outside the gene matches: 5. This CDR3 is 15 amino acids long. From germline, CDR1 is MNHEY and CDR2 SVGAGI. The CDR3 DNA reads TGTGCCAGCAGTTCAGGGACAGTTAATAATTCACCCCTCCACTTT. Its protein product is CASSSGTVNNSPLHF.

The chain links TRBV12-5 to TRBJ2-3; D is uncertain. The CDR3 has 14 amino acids. CDR1 and CDR2 from the germline V gene are LGHNT and FRNRAP. Trimming removed 1 base at V and 4 bases at J, with 9 bases between. As DNA, the CDR3 is TGTGCTAGTGGTTTGGGACTGGCGGCAGATACGCAGTATTTT. This codes for CASGLGLAADTQYF.

This clone has more than one count but fewer than ten. The chain uses TRBV4-2 and TRBJ2-1; TRBD2 matches 12 bases. The V segment lost 0 bases and the J segment 7 bases; nucleotides outside the gene matches: 10. Germline CDR1 LGHNA, CDR2 YNFKEQ. This CDR3 is 18 amino acids long. CDR3 sequence reads: CASSQEGLAGGPWNEQFF. As DNA, the CDR3 is TGTGCCAGCAGCCAAGAGGGGCTAGCGGGAGGGCCTTGGAATGAGCAGTTCTTC.